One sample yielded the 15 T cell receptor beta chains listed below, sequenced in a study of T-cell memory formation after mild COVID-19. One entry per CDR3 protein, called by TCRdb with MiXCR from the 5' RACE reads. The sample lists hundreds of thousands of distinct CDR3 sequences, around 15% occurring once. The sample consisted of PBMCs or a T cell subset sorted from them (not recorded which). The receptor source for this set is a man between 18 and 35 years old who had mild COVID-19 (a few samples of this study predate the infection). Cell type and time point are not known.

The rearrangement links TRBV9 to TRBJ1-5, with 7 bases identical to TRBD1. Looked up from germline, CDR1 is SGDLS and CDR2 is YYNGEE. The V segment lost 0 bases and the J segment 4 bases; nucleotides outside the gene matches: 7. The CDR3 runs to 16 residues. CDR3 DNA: TGTGCCAGCAGCGTAGGGTACAGGGGTCGAAATCAGCCCCAGCATTTT. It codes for CASSVGYRGRNQPQHF.

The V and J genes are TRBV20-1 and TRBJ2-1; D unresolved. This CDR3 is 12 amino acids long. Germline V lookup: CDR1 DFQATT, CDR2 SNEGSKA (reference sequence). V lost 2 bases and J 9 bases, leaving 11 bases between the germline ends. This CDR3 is CSARNLGPEQFF. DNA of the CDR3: TGCAGTGCTAGAAATCTAGGTCCTGAGCAGTTCTTC.

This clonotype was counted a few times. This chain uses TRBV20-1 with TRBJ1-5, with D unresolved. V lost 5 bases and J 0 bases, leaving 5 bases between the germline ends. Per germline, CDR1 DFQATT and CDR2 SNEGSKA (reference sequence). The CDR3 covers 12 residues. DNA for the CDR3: TGCAGTGCTGGGTATAGCAATCAGCCCCAGCATTTT. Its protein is CSAGYSNQPQHF.

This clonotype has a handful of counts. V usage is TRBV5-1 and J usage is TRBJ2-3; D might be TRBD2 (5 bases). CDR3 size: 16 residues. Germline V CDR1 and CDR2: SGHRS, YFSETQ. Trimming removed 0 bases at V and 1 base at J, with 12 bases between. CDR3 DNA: TGCGCCAGCAGCTTGGGAGGGCGCGTCGGCACAGATACGCAGTATTTT. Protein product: CASSLGGRVGTDTQYF.

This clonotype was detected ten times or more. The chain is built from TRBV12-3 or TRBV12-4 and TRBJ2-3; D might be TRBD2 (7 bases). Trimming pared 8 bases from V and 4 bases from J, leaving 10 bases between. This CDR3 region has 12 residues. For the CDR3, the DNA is TGTGCCAGCGGGGGGGCCCCAGATACGCAGTATTTT. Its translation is CASGGAPDTQYF.

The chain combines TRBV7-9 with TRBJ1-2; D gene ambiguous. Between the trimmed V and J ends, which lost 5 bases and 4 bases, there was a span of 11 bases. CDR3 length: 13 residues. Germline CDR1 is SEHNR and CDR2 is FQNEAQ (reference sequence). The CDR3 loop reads CASSLRPSYGYTF. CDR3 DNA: TGTGCCAGCAGCCTCCGCCCTTCCTATGGCTACACCTTC.

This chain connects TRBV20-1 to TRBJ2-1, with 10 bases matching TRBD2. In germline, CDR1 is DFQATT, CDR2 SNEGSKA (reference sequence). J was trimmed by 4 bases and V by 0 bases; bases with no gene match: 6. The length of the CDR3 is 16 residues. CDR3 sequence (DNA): TGCAGTGCTAGAGATACTAGCGGGGACATATACAATGAGCAGTTCTTC. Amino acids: CSARDTSGDIYNEQFF.

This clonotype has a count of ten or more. CDR3 DNA: TGTGCCAGCAGCTTGCTAGCGGACCTCTTTCGGGAGCAGTACGTC. It yields the protein CASSLLADLFREQYV. The chain combines TRBV5-5 with TRBJ2-7; 7 bases are a match to TRBD2. J was trimmed by 7 bases and V by 1 base; bases with no gene match: 11. Germline V lookup: CDR1 SGHKS, CDR2 YYEKEE (reference sequence). CDR3 size: 15 residues.

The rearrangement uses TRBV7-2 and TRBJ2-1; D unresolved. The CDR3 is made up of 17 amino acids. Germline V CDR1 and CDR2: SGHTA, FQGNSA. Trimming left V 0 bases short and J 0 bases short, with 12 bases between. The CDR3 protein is CASSLAPSTSSYNEQFF. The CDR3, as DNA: TGTGCCAGCAGCTTAGCGCCGTCGACAAGCTCCTACAATGAGCAGTTCTTC.

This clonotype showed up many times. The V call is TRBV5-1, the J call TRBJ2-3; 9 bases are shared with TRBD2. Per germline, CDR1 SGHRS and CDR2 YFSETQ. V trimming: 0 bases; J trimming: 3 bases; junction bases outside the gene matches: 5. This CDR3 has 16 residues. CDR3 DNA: TGCGCCAGCAGCTTGGATCCGGGACTAGCAACAGATACGCAGTATTTT. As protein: CASSLDPGLATDTQYF. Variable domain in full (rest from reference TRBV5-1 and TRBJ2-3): KAGVTQTPRYLIKTRGQQVTLSCSPISGHRSVSWYQQTPGQGLQFLFEYFSETQRNKGNFPGRFSGRQFSNSRSEMNVSTLELGDSALYLCASSLDPGLATDTQYFGPGTRLTVL.

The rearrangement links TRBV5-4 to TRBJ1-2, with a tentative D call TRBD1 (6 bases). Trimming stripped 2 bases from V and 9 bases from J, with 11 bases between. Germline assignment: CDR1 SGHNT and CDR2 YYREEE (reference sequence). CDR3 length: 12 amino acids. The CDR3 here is CASSLQGLSYTF. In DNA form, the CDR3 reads TGTGCCAGCAGCTTACAGGGCCTGAGCTACACCTTC.

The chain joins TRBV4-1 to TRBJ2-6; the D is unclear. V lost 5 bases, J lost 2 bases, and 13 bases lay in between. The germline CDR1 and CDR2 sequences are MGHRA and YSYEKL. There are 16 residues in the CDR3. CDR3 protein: CASSSLGLPGANVLTF. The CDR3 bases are TGCGCCAGCAGCTCTCTTGGGCTTCCTGGGGCCAACGTCCTGACTTTC.

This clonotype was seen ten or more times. The CDR3 sequence: CATSDGTGPSYEQYF. For the CDR3, the DNA is TGTGCCACCAGCGACGGGACAGGTCCTTCCTACGAGCAGTACTTC. The V call is TRBV15, the J call TRBJ2-7, with 8 bases that match TRBD1. With 5 bases clipped from V and 1 base from J, the junction kept 7 bases outside the gene matches. CDR3 length: 15 residues. The V gene's germline CDR1 is LNHNV and CDR2 YYDKDF (reference sequence).

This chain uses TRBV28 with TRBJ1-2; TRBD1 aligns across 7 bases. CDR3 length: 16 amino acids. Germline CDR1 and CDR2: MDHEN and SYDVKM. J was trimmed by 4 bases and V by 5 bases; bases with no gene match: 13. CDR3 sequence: CASSHRTGERSYGYTF. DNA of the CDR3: TGTGCCAGCAGTCATCGAACAGGGGAGCGGTCCTATGGCTACACCTTC.

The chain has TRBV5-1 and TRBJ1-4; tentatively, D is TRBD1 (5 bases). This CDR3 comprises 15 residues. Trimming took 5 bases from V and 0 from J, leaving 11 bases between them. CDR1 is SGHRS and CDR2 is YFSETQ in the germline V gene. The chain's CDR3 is CASRKGIATNEKLFF. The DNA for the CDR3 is TGCGCCAGCAGGAAGGGGATCGCAACTAATGAAAAACTGTTTTTT.